The clone carrying this TCR beta chain was recorded a few times. Its antigen is not known. TCRdb fed the 5' RACE reads into MiXCR, producing one record per CDR3 protein. The sample has under 300,000 distinct CDR3 sequences, roughly 8.2% seen once. Germline V gene lookup returns CDR1 MGHRA and CDR2 YSYEKL. Trimming took 1 base from V and 8 from J, leaving 11 bases between them. The CDR3 has 13 amino acids. The data are from a study of T-cell memory formation after mild COVID-19. Study information: In these data, TCR clusters were largely donor specific. Study-level findings and limits: Balance between CD4 and CD8 was seen in clones contracting day 15 to 85, and a CD4+ lean was seen in later expanders. Pre-infection memory contained some responding clones, which suggested that cross-reactive memory had joined. The CD4+ clones that contracted clustered mainly within CM and EM, and the CD8+ clones concentrated in EMRA.

The origin of this receptor is a man aged 18 to 29 who had mild COVID-19 (a few samples of this study predate the infection). Cell type and time point are not known. V gene TRBV4-1 combines with J gene TRBJ1-2, with D unresolved. Material: PBMCs or a T cell subset sorted from them (not recorded which). CDR3 residues: CASSQGGFGGYTF. The CDR3, as DNA: TGCGCCAGCAGCCAAGGAGGGTTTGGAGGCTACACCTTC.